The clone carrying this T cell receptor beta chain has just one count. Its antigen is unknown. Because the CDR3's place on the DNA is in doubt, the DNA is left out and the CDR3 is given as listed by TCRdb. TCRdb reanalysed the multiplex PCR reads using MiXCR and keeps one entry per CDR3 protein. This sample yields about 110,000 distinct CDR3 sequences, of which around 30% are seen a single time; 4.5% to 7% belongs to the top ten. The CDR3 is 21 residues long, ends included. The germline gives CDR1 SGHKS, CDR2 YYEKEE (reference sequence). Samples came from axillary lymph nodes draining the breast cancer. These data belong to a study of breast tumors, draining lymph nodes, adjacent tissues. General study results and limits: Tumor TCR diversity was below lymph nodes but above nontumor tissue.

The sequenced sample consisted of axillary lymph node tissue. This chain uses TRBV5-5 with TRBJ2-5. The sequence came from a female donor with breast cancer. Some clones in this sample may be carry-over from other donors' samples. The CDR3 region is CASRPQRTNEKLFFGSGTQYF.